The source of this T cell receptor beta chain is a study of control samples from healthy donors and cancer patients. This CDR3 is built from 17 residues. V lost 3 bases and J 0 bases, leaving 15 bases between the germline ends. Germline assignment: CDR1 KGHSH and CDR2 LQKENI. Sequenced by immunoSEQ multiplex PCR; TCRdb stores in-frame clones only, minus some. The sample lists about 70,000 clones; under 90% were seen once. The chain recombines TRBV18 with TRBJ1-3; possibly TRBD1 for D (5 bases). Specimen: blood. The TCR was taken from a man aged 50-59 years in good health. The CDR3 here is CASSPVLQENSGNTIYF. The DNA of the CDR3 is TGTGCCAGCTCACCGGTTTTACAGGAGAACTCTGGAAACACCATATATTTT.